This record concerns one T cell receptor (beta chain) sequence. These data come from a study of CD8 T cells in Susac syndrome. Roughly 0.5 to 1 ug RNA was reverse transcribed with random hexamers. The authors amplified TCR beta CDR3 across 54 Vbeta and 13 Jbeta using immunoSEQ multiplex PCR. TCRdb re-derived calls from the immunoSEQ multiplex PCR reads in MiXCR, one entry per CDR3 protein. Of about 160,000 distinct CDR3 sequences in the sample, roughly 93% were seen once. The sequencing sample was made of CD4+ T cells from PBMCs. The origin of this receptor is a human donor in good health.

CDR3 DNA: TGTGCCAGCGAAGGACGCGGGCCCCAGCATTTT. As protein: CASEGRGPQHF. The V and J genes are TRBV2 and TRBJ1-5; D is uncertain. CDR3 length: 11 residues. V lost 8 bases and J 9 bases, leaving 11 bases between the germline ends. Germline V gene sequence: CDR1 SNHLY, CDR2 FYNNEI.